These 9 T cell receptor beta chains were all obtained from the same sample, sequenced in a study of patients and donors after allogeneic stem cell transplantation. TCRdb reprocessed the RT-PCR reads with MiXCR, giving one entry per CDR3 protein. The sample carries about 30,000 distinct CDR3 sequences, 8.1% recorded once. The sequencing input was blood, either unsorted or a sorted T cell fraction (not recorded which). The source is a human donor who was either an allogeneic HSCT recipient or a stem cell or donor lymphocyte infusion donor (not recorded which). It is not recorded whose cells these are; they may come from a transplant donor.

This clonotype showed up just once. The chain joins TRBV28 to TRBJ2-7; D may be TRBD1 or TRBD2 (6 bases each). This CDR3 has 15 amino acids. V shed 4 bases and J shed 5 bases, with 18 bases lying between them. Germline assignment: CDR1 MDHEN and CDR2 SYDVKM. The CDR3 loop is CASSSSWGAVDEQYF. The CDR3 DNA reads TGTGCCAGCAGTTCGTCCTGGGGGGCCGTCGACGAGCAGTACTTC. The variable domain in full, with the rest retrieved from reference TRBV28 and TRBJ2-7, is DVKVTQSSRYLVKRTGEKVFLECVQDMDHENMFWYRQDPGLGLRLIYFSYDVKMKEKGDIPEGYSVSREKKERFSLILESASTNQTSMYLCASSSSWGAVDEQYFGPGTRLTVT.

This clonotype showed up just a few times. J is TRBJ1-1 and V is TRBV7-9, with a possible D match to TRBD1 (6 bases). The germline V gene has CDR1 SEHNR and CDR2 FQNEAQ (reference sequence). This CDR3 has 14 residues. The germline V and J ends were trimmed by 5 bases and 5 bases, with 15 bases remaining between them. The DNA for the CDR3 is TGTGCCAGCAGCCTGCGCGGGGGGCGGACTGAAGCTTTCTTT. Encoded protein: CASSLRGGRTEAFF.

This clonotype came up a few times. The rearrangement uses TRBV4-1 and TRBJ2-1; D uncertain. V dropped 0 bases and J dropped 9 bases, with 6 bases sitting between them. Germline-derived CDR1 and CDR2 are MGHRA and YSYEKL. The CDR3 extends over 12 amino acids. CDR3 loop: CASSQDVGEQFF. The DNA of the CDR3 is TGCGCCAGCAGCCAAGATGTAGGTGAGCAGTTCTTC.

This clonotype was seen repeatedly, ten times or more. The chain is built from TRBV7-8 and TRBJ1-1, with D possibly TRBD1 on 6 matching bases. CDR1 is SGHVS, CDR2 FQNEAQ, per germline. This CDR3 comprises 12 residues. Deletions cut 2 bases from V and 8 bases from J, with 9 bases between. The DNA of the CDR3 is TGTGCCAGCAGCTTACTACAGGGAGAAGCTTTCTTT. It specifies CASSLLQGEAFF.

The chain carries TRBV5-1 and TRBJ1-4; D gene ambiguous. The CDR3 spans 14 residues. Trimming removed 3 bases from V and 8 bases from J, with 14 bases in between. Germline-derived CDR1 and CDR2 are SGHRS and YFSETQ. CDR3 residues: CASSSLGLREKLFF. The CDR3 region has the DNA TGCGCCAGCAGCTCTCTGGGTCTGAGGGAAAAACTGTTTTTT.

This clonotype has just a few counts. The chain combines TRBV6-1 with TRBJ2-7, with D possibly being TRBD1 (7 bases). Germline V CDR1 and CDR2: MNHNS, SASEGT. Deletions cut 6 bases from V and 3 bases from J, with 12 bases between. This CDR3 has 13 amino acids. As DNA, the CDR3 is TGTGCCAGCAGGGGGGGACAGAGCTACGAGCAGTACTTC. Encoded protein: CASRGGQSYEQYF.

This clonotype was seen a handful of times. This chain connects TRBV3-1 to TRBJ1-2; D uncertain. V was trimmed by 1 base and J by 8 bases, leaving 11 bases between them. The CDR3 length is 13 residues. CDR1 is LGHDT and CDR2 is YNNKEL in the germline V gene (reference sequence). The CDR3 loop is CASSQVRGLGYTF. CDR3 coding DNA: TGTGCCAGCAGCCAAGTTCGGGGTCTGGGCTACACCTTC.

Ten or more counts support this clonotype. The chain carries TRBV12-3 or TRBV12-4 and TRBJ2-1; possible D gene TRBD2, 7 bases. The V end lost 1 base, the J end lost 10 bases, and 8 bases lay between the germline ends. The CDR3 has 12 amino acids. This CDR3 is CASSLEGGEQFF. CDR3 nucleotide sequence: TGTGCCAGCAGTTTAGAGGGGGGGGAGCAGTTCTTC.

This rearrangement joins TRBV7-8 to TRBJ2-5; D might be TRBD1 (6 bases). The CDR3 contains 16 residues. From germline, CDR1 is SGHVS and CDR2 FQNEAQ. V was clipped by 6 bases and J by 1 base, with 18 bases between them. This chain's CDR3 is CASSPVPRRGQETQYF. The DNA for the CDR3 is TGTGCCAGCAGTCCCGTGCCCCGCAGGGGCCAAGAGACCCAGTACTTC.